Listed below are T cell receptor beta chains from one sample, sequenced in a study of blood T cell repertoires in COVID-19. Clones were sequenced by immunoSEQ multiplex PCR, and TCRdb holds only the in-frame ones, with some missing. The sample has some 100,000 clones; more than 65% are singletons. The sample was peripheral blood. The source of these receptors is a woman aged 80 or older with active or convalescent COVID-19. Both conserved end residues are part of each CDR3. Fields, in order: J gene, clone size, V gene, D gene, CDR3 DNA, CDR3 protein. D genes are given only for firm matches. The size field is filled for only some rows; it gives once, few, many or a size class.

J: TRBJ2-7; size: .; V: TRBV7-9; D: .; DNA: TGTGCCAGCATCCAGAACGGAATACCTAGCAACCAATACTACGAGCAGTACTTC; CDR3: CASIQNGIPSNQYYEQYF
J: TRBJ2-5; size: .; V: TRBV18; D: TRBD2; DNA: TGTGCCAGCTCACCACCGCGCGGGGGACCTACCCAAGAGACCCAGTACTTC; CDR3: CASSPPRGGPTQETQYF
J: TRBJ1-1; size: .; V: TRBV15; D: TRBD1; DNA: TGTGCCACCAGCCGGCGACAGGGATCCTGGGACACTGAAGCTTTCTTT; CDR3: CATSRRQGSWDTEAFF
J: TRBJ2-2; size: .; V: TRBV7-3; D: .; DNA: TGTGCCAGCAGGGAACAGGGAGCCGGGGAGCTGTTTTTT; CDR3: CASREQGAGELFF
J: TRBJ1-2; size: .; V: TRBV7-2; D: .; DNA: TGTGCCAGCAGACAGTATGGCTACACCTTC; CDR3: CASRQYGYTF
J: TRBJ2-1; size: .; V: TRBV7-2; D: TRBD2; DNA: TGTGCCAGCAGCTTAGTTGCGGGAGTTAATGAGCAGTTCTTC; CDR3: CASSLVAGVNEQFF
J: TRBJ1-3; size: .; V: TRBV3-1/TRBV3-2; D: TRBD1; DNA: TGTGCCAGCAGCCAAGGTATCGGGCGACAGGGGCCTGGAAACACCATATATTTT; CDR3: CASSQGIGRQGPGNTIYF
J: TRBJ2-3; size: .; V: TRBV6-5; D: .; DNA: TGTGCCAGCAGCCGAGGACAGCCAGATACGCAGTATTTT; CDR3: CASSRGQPDTQYF
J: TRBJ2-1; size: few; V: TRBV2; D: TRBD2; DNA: TGTGCCAGCAGTGGGATCGATAGCGGGGGCGACAATGAGCAGTTCTTC; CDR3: CASSGIDSGGDNEQFF
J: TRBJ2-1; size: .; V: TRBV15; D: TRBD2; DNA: TGTGCCACCAGCACAAGGACTAGCGGGAGCCTTGGTGAGCAGTTCTTC; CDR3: CATSTRTSGSLGEQFF
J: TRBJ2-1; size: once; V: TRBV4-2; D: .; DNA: TGTGCCAGCAGCCCGGCGGGCGACACCTTTTACAATGAGCAGTTCTTC; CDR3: CASSPAGDTFYNEQFF
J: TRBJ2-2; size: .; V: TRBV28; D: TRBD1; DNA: TGTGCCAGCGGGGGTGCGGGACAGGGTAACACCGGGGAGCTGTTTTTT; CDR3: CASGGAGQGNTGELFF
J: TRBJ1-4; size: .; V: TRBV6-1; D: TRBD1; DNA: TGTGCCAGCAGTGACGGAGGACAGGGGGCAACTAATGAAAAACTGTTTTTT; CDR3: CASSDGGQGATNEKLFF
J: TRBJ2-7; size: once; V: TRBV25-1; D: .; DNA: TGTGCCAGCACCCAGGGCTACGAGCAGTACTTC; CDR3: CASTQGYEQYF
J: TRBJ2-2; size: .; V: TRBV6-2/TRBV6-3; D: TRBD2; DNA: TGTGCCAGCAGTTCCACCCGGGAGGGAGATTGGACCGGGGAGCTGTTTTTT; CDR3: CASSSTREGDWTGELFF
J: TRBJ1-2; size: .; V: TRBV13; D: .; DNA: TGTGCCAGCAGCCCAGCATGGAGGGGTGGCTATGGCTACACCTTC; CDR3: CASSPAWRGGYGYTF
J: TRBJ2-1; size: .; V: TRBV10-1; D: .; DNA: TGCGCCAGCAGAGAGACCATTACATACAATGAGCAGTTCTTC; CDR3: CASRETITYNEQFF
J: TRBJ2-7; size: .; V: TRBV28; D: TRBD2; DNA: TGTGCCAGCAGTCCTGGGACTAGCGGGAGAGTCTACGAGCAGTACTTC; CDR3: CASSPGTSGRVYEQYF
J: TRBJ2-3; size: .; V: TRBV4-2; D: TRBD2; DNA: TGTGCCAGCAGCCAAGAAAGGGACTACACCACAGATACGCAGTATTTT; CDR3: CASSQERDYTTDTQYF
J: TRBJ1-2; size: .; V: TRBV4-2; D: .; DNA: TGTGCCAGCAGCCAAGAAGGCGGCTATGGCTACACCTTC; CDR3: CASSQEGGYGYTF
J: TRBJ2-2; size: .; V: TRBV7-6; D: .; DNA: TGTGCCAGCAGCTCAAGGACAGCGAACACCGGGGAGCTGTTTTTT; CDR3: CASSSRTANTGELFF
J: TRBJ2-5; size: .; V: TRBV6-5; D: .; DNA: TGTGCCAGCGCAGGGGAGGAGACCCAGTACTTC; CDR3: CASAGEETQYF
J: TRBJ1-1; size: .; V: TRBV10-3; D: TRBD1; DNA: TGTGCCATCAGATCCGGGACAGGCTTCACTGAAGCTTTCTTT; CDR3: CAIRSGTGFTEAFF
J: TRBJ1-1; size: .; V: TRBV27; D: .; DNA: TGTGCCAGCAGTTTATCCCCCCTACCGGCAGGAGCTTTCTTT; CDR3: CASSLSPLPAGAFF
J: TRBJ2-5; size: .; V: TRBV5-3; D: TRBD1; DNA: TGTGCCAGAAGCTTGGTAGTCCAGGGGGCAGGCGTGGTAGGGGAGACCCAGTACTTC; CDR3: CARSLVVQGAGVVGETQYF
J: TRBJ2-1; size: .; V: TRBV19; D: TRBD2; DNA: TGTGCCAGTAGTATGGGACTAGCTTCCTACAATGAGCAGTTCTTC; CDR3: CASSMGLASYNEQFF
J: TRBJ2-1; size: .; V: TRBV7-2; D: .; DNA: TGTGCCAGCAGCTTAGCGGGGGGGAACAGGGCGCAGTTCTTC; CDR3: CASSLAGGNRAQFF
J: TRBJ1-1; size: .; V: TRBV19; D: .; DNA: TGTGCCAGTAGTGAGACAACCGCTGTGAACACTGAAGCTTTCTTT; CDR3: CASSETTAVNTEAFF
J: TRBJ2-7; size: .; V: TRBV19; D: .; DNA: TGTGCCAGTAGTATTGCCATACGGGACGAGCAGTACTTC; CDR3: CASSIAIRDEQYF
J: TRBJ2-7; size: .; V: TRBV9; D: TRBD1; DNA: TGTGCCAGCAGCGTCGGGACAGGGGTTTACGAGCAGTACTTC; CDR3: CASSVGTGVYEQYF
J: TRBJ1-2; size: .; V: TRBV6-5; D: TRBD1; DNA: TGTGCCAGCAGCAAAGGACAGGGGGCAGGAGGCTACACCTTC; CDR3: CASSKGQGAGGYTF
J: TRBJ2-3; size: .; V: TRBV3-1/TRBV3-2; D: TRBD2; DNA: TGTGCCAGCAGCCAAGGAGGGACTAGTTCAGATACGCAGTATTTT; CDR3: CASSQGGTSSDTQYF
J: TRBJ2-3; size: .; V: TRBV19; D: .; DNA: TGTGCCAGTAGTATGGGGCAGGGCACAGATACGCAGTATTTT; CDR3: CASSMGQGTDTQYF
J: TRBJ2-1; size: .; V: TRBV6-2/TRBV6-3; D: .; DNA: TGTGCCAGCAGCCCTGGACTCGAGGGTACCTACAATGAGCAGTTCTTC; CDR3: CASSPGLEGTYNEQFF
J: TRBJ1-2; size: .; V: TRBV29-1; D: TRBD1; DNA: TGCAGCGTTCAACAGGGGGCCTATGGCTACACCTTC; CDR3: CSVQQGAYGYTF
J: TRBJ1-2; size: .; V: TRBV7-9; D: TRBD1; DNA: TGTGCCAGCAGCTTTACAGGGGGCTATGGCTACACCTTC; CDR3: CASSFTGGYGYTF
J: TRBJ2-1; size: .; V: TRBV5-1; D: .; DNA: TGCGCCAGCAGCTTGGTAGTTGGTGAGCAGTTCTTC; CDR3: CASSLVVGEQFF
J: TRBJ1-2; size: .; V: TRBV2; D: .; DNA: TGTGCCAGCAGTGACCTACGGGGCCGGGGGGGCTACACCTTC; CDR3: CASSDLRGRGGYTF
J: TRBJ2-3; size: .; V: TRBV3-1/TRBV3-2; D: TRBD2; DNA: TGTGCCAGCAGCCAAGGACTAGCGGGAGAGGGGACAGATACGCAGTATTTT; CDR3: CASSQGLAGEGTDTQYF
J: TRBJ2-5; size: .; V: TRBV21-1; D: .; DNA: TGTGCCAGCAGCCGTAGCGGGTGGGAGACCCAGTACTTC; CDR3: CASSRSGWETQYF
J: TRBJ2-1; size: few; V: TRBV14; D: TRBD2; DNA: TGTGCCAGCAGTCGGACTAGCGGGAGTGGTGAGCAGTTCTTC; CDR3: CASSRTSGSGEQFF